These 6 T cell receptor beta chains were all obtained from the same sample, sequenced in a study of CD4+ T cells in melanoma. Method: immunoSEQ multiplex PCR; TCRdb's copy keeps in-frame clones and lacks some. The sample includes 140,000 or so clones, nearly 95% of them seen just once. These receptors were obtained from a human donor with melanoma.

The chain combines TRBV18 with TRBJ1-2; a weak D match, TRBD1 (6 bases). V lost 4 bases and J lost 2, with 11 bases in between. The germline CDR1 and CDR2 sequences are KGHSH and LQKENI. This CDR3 contains 14 residues. CDR3 sequence: CASSRQETNYGYTF. As DNA, the CDR3 is TGTGCCAGCTCACGACAGGAGACCAACTATGGCTACACCTTC.

This chain links TRBV23-1 with TRBJ1-1; no clear D gene. TRBV23-1 is placed among ORFs of uncertain function. This CDR3 region has 9 residues. Trimming cost V 2 bases and J 10 bases, with 2 bases left between them. The CDR3 nucleotides are TGCGCCAGCAGTCAACGAGCTTTCTTT. As protein: CASSQRAFF.

CDR3 in DNA: TGTGCCAGCAGCCAAGATGGGACCGAAGGAAACACCATATATTTT. This sequence encodes CASSQDGTEGNTIYF. The chain carries TRBV4-2 and TRBJ1-3, with D possibly matching TRBD1 (5 bases). Per the germline V gene, CDR1 is LGHNA and CDR2 is YNFKEQ. The CDR3 is 15 residues long. Deletions cut 0 bases from V and 4 bases from J, with 10 bases between.

The chain carries TRBV14 and TRBJ2-7; D gene ambiguous. The CDR3 spans 14 residues. CDR1 is SGHDN and CDR2 is FVKESK in the germline V gene. Trimming cost V 3 bases and J 1 base, with 10 bases left between them. CDR3 DNA sequence: TGTGCCAGCAGCCATTCCCTACTTTCCTACGAGCAGTACTTC. It encodes CASSHSLLSYEQYF.

V is TRBV5-4 and J is TRBJ1-1; D is possibly TRBD1 (5 bases). The CDR3 runs 16 residues. CDR1 and CDR2 from the germline V gene are SGHNT and YYREEE (reference sequence). The V end lost 2 bases, the J end lost 1 base, and 15 bases lay between the germline ends. The CDR3: CASSFGGAGGNTEAFF. CDR3 bases: TGTGCCAGCAGCTTCGGGGGTGCCGGGGGGAACACTGAAGCTTTCTTT. The full variable domain, rest sourced from reference TRBV5-4 and TRBJ1-1, is ETGVTQSPTHLIKTRGQQVTLRCSSQSGHNTVSWYQQALGQGPQFIFQYYREEENGRGNFPPRFSGLQFPNYSSELNVNALELDDSALYLCASSFGGAGGNTEAFFGQGTRLTVV.

The V call is TRBV15, the J call TRBJ1-4, with D possibly TRBD1 on 6 matching bases. This CDR3 is built from 18 residues. Per the germline V gene, CDR1 is LNHNV and CDR2 is YYDKDF (reference sequence). V was pared by 0 bases and J by 6 bases, with 20 bases between. The CDR3 protein is CATSRDRGGGGGDEKLFF. The CDR3 DNA sequence: TGTGCCACCAGCAGAGATCGAGGGGGGGGCGGTGGCGATGAAAAACTGTTTTTT.